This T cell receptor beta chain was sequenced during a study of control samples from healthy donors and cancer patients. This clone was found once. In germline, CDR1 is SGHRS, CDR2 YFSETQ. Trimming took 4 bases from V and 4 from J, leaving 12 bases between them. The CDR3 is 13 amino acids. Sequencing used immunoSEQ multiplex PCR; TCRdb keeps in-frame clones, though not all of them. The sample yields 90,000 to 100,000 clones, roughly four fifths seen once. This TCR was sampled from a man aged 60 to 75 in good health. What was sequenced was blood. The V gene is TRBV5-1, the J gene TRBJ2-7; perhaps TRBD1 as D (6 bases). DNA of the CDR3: TGCGCCAGCAGCCCGAGGACAGCATACGAGCAGTACTTC. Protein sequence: CASSPRTAYEQYF. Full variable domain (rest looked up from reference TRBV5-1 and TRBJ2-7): KAGVTQTPRYLIKTRGQQVTLSCSPISGHRSVSWYQQTPGQGLQFLFEYFSETQRNKGNFPGRFSGRQFSNSRSEMNVSTLELGDSALYLCASSPRTAYEQYFGPGTRLTVT.